These 19 T cell receptor beta chains originate from one sample sequenced in a study of human T cells and chemical hapten exposure. TCRdb used MiXCR to reprocess the RACE reads, holding one entry per CDR3 protein. The sample carries under 100,000 distinct CDR3 sequences, 7.5% to 9.5% recorded once. Time point of the sample: pre-sensitization, week 0. Documented treatment: therapeutic diphenylcyclopropenone sensitization with weekly scalp DPC. The specimen was whole blood, collected in connection with sensitization to the hapten diphenylcyclopropenone (DPC). Source of these receptors: a man aged 35 to 55 with alopecia areata. Some clones in this sample may be carry-over from other donors' samples.

This clonotype has ten or more counts. This chain joins TRBV12-5 and TRBJ1-1, with D perhaps TRBD1 (5 bases). CDR1 LGHNT and CDR2 FRNRAP come from the germline V gene. There are 12 residues in the CDR3. The V end lost 1 base, the J end lost 8 bases, and 8 bases lay between the germline ends. The CDR3 protein is CASGLEDSEAFF. CDR3 in DNA: TGTGCTAGTGGTTTGGAAGACAGCGAAGCTTTCTTT.

This clonotype turned up a few times. The chain uses TRBV13 and TRBJ2-3; a weak D match, TRBD2 (6 bases). The CDR3 runs 15 residues. Germline-derived CDR1 and CDR2 are PRHDT and FYEKMQ (reference sequence). V dropped 8 bases and J dropped 4 bases, with 19 bases sitting between them. This chain's CDR3 is CASRSRGAIADTQYF. CDR3 nucleotide sequence: TGTGCCAGCCGATCTCGCGGGGCAATAGCAGATACGCAGTATTTT.

The sample holds a few counts of this clonotype. This rearrangement joins TRBV14 to TRBJ2-3; D is uncertain. The CDR3 totals 13 residues. Deletions cut 3 bases from V and 4 bases from J, with 8 bases between. CDR1 SGHDN and CDR2 FVKESK come from the germline V gene. CDR3 sequence reads: CASSHPTPDTQYF. The CDR3 nucleotides are TGTGCCAGCAGCCACCCGACCCCAGATACGCAGTATTTT. The whole variable domain, filled in from reference TRBV14 and TRBJ2-3, reads EAGVTQFPSHSVIEKGQTVTLRCDPISGHDNLYWYRRVMGKEIKFLLHFVKESKQDESGMPNNRFLAERTGGTYSTLKVQPAELEDSGVYFCASSHPTPDTQYFGPGTRLTVL.

This clonotype has just a few counts. The rearrangement uses TRBV20-1 and TRBJ2-7, with no clear D. This CDR3 contains 12 residues. Per the germline V gene, CDR1 is DFQATT and CDR2 is SNEGSKA (reference sequence). Trimming cost V 7 bases and J 2 bases, with 12 bases left between them. The CDR3: CSVRTGPYEQYF. The CDR3 bases are TGCAGTGTTCGGACCGGACCCTACGAGCAGTACTTC.

In this sample, this clonotype turned up a few times. The genes are TRBV27 and TRBJ1-5; 10 positions agree with TRBD1. Germline assignment: CDR1 MNHEY and CDR2 SMNVEV (reference sequence). There are 16 residues in the CDR3. V shed 4 bases, J shed 4 bases, and the junction held 7 bases outside the gene matches. DNA for the CDR3: TGTGCCAGCAGTTCCAGACAGGGGGCAATAAATCAGCCCCAGCATTTT. Protein: CASSSRQGAINQPQHF.

V is TRBV30 and J is TRBJ2-7, with D perhaps matching TRBD2 (6 bases). The CDR3 has 14 residues. CDR1 is GTSNPN and CDR2 is SVGIG in the germline V gene (reference sequence). V lost 2 bases, J lost 2 bases, and 13 bases lay in between. The DNA for the CDR3 is TGTGCCTGGAGTAAGGAGGGCGTTCCCTACGAGCAGTACTTC. It translates to CAWSKEGVPYEQYF.

This clonotype came up many times. The chain uses TRBV29-1 and TRBJ2-7; D is ambiguous. The CDR3 has 14 residues. CDR1 and CDR2 (germline): SQVTM, ANQGSEA. V was cut by 1 base and J by 5 bases, with 15 bases left in between. CDR3 DNA: TGCAGCGTTGAAGGTCTAGGGTTTTTGGACGAGCAGTACTTC. Translated, it gives CSVEGLGFLDEQYF.

This clonotype was recorded at least ten times. CDR3 in amino acids: CASSPRTTINYGYTF. In nucleotides, the CDR3 is TGTGCCAGCAGCCCACGTACGACAATAAACTATGGCTACACCTTC. V is TRBV7-9 and J is TRBJ1-2; D gene unclear. The V end lost 5 bases, the J end lost 2 bases, and 15 bases lay between the germline ends. The CDR3 has 15 residues. Per the germline V gene, CDR1 is SEHNR and CDR2 is FQNEAQ (reference sequence).

This clonotype was counted at least ten times. V and J are TRBV10-3 and TRBJ1-3; D gene ambiguous. With 6 bases removed from V and 4 bases from J, the gap between germline ends came to 10 bases. The CDR3 consists of 13 residues. Per germline, CDR1 ENHRY and CDR2 SYGVKD. This CDR3 reads CAIREASGNTIYF. The CDR3, as DNA: TGTGCCATCAGAGAGGCATCGGGAAACACCATATATTTT.

This clonotype has just a few counts. This chain links TRBV7-9 with TRBJ2-7; the D gene is possibly TRBD2 (6 bases). The germline CDR1 and CDR2 sequences are SEHNR and FQNEAQ (reference sequence). Trimming cost V 5 bases and J 6 bases, with 17 bases left between them. The CDR3 is made up of 14 amino acids. The CDR3 region is CASSRPGAPPEQYV. The CDR3 DNA is TGTGCCAGCAGCCGGCCGGGAGCTCCTCCCGAGCAGTACGTC.

This clonotype has only a few counts. The chain employs TRBV10-3 and TRBJ2-3; 7 nucleotides agree with TRBD2. The CDR3 is 15 residues long. With 0 bases clipped from V and 4 bases from J, the junction kept 4 bases outside the gene matches. In germline, CDR1 is ENHRY, CDR2 SYGVKD. The CDR3 reads CAISESGGSPDTQYF. DNA of the CDR3: TGTGCCATCAGTGAGTCGGGAGGGAGTCCAGATACGCAGTATTTT.

This clonotype occurred a few times. The V call is TRBV30, the J call TRBJ2-5; D might be TRBD1 or TRBD2, each matching 6 bases. The CDR3 has 16 residues. Germline CDR1 is GTSNPN and CDR2 is SVGIG (reference sequence). V was shortened by 2 bases and J by 2 bases, with 18 bases between the two germline ends. CDR3 protein: CAWSTGQGGRQETQYF. CDR3 bases: TGTGCCTGGAGTACCGGTCAAGGGGGGAGGCAAGAGACCCAGTACTTC.

Only one count was recorded for this clonotype. This could be a read error, since a much larger clone is one nucleotide away. This chain links TRBV27 with TRBJ2-7; D gene ambiguous. The CDR3 runs 16 residues. V was clipped by 6 bases and J by 6 bases, with 24 bases between them. Per germline, CDR1 MNHEY and CDR2 SMNVEV (reference sequence). CDR3 region: CASSPDPSRLGGEQYV. DNA of the CDR3: TGTGCCAGCAGCCCAGACCCTTCTAGACTGGGCGGCGAGCAGTACGTC.

This clonotype showed up many times. This sequence joins TRBV28 and TRBJ2-5; possible D gene TRBD1, 6 bases. Germline V gene sequence: CDR1 MDHEN, CDR2 SYDVKM. CDR3 size: 16 residues. Trimming stripped 1 base from V and 2 bases from J, with 14 bases between. The CDR3 here is CASSLSTPGQQETQYF. Written as DNA, the CDR3 is TGTGCCAGCAGTTTATCGACCCCTGGACAGCAAGAGACCCAGTACTTC.

The J gene is TRBJ2-7, the V gene TRBV2; 12 bases align to TRBD2. The V gene's germline CDR1 is SNHLY and CDR2 FYNNEI. The CDR3 runs to 15 residues. The CDR3 DNA is TGTGCCAGCAGGGAAGGACTAGCGGGACTCTACGAGCAGTACGTC. Amino acid sequence: CASREGLAGLYEQYV.

The chain recombines TRBV4-3 with TRBJ2-7, with D unclear. V was trimmed by 0 bases and J by 2 bases, leaving 8 bases between them. CDR3 length: 14 residues. The germline V gene has CDR1 LGHNA and CDR2 YSLEER. CDR3 in amino acids: CASSQELGAYEQYF. CDR3 coding DNA: TGCGCCAGCAGCCAAGAACTCGGAGCCTACGAGCAGTACTTC.

In regard to this clonotype: With a much larger clone just one base away, this may be a read error. The DNA is left out, because the CDR3 cannot be placed on it with certainty; the CDR3 is given as TCRdb lists it. This chain uses TRBV12-3 or TRBV12-4 with TRBJ1-3. With termini counted, the CDR3 has 14 amino acids. The CDR3 spells CASSFVGSGNTIHF.

This clonotype was observed a handful of times. The rearrangement links TRBV7-3 to TRBJ1-6; D is undetermined. Germline values: CDR1 SGHTA, CDR2 FQGTGA. This CDR3 region has 14 residues. V was clipped by 2 bases and J by 7 bases, with 9 bases between them. The DNA for the CDR3 is TGTGCCAGCAGCTTAGGCTATTCGAATTCACCCCTCCACTTT. It yields the protein CASSLGYSNSPLHF.

This clonotype has ten or more counts. This rearrangement joins TRBV24-1 to TRBJ2-2; no firm D call. The V gene's germline CDR1 is KGHDR and CDR2 SFDVKD. The CDR3 extends over 13 amino acids. Trimming took off 12 bases at V and 5 bases at J, with 15 bases between the two ends. The chain's CDR3 is CAAGRPWTGELFF. The CDR3 coding sequence is TGTGCCGCAGGTCGTCCGTGGACCGGGGAGCTGTTTTTT.